This T cell receptor (beta chain) was observed in a study of control samples from healthy donors and cancer patients. From germline, CDR1 is KGHSH and CDR2 LQKENI. V lost 4 bases and J 2 bases, leaving 11 bases between the germline ends. The CDR3 has 14 residues. The data were produced by immunoSEQ multiplex PCR, yet TCRdb's version contains in-frame clones alone and is incomplete. This table has about 96,000 clones, over 85% appearing once. The specimen sequenced was blood. The J gene is TRBJ2-5, the V gene TRBV18, with D perhaps assigned TRBD1 or TRBD2 (5 bases each). This clonotype originated in a man younger than 35 in good health. The CDR3 here is CASSRGARQETQYF. DNA of the CDR3: TGTGCCAGCTCACGAGGGGCCCGGCAAGAGACCCAGTACTTC.